This T cell receptor beta chain was obtained from a study of metastatic and nonmetastatic thyroid tumors. Study-wide context: Repertoires from malignant and benign thyroid patients were compared across blood and tumor or nodule tissue.

About this clone itself: The antigen is not known.

Thyroid surgery took place with no prior treatment in any patient. Through MiXCR, TCRdb re-clonotyped the PCR reads. The top ten hold approximately 8.1% of the sample, which has 20,000 to 25,000 clones, around 11% seen once. The ends were cut back, 5 bases at V and 3 bases at J, with 13 bases in the middle. Germline V lookup: CDR1 SGHVS, CDR2 FQNEAQ. The CDR3 totals 14 residues. Study-level findings and limits: The study reportedly found significantly higher TCR beta diversity in malignant thyroid tumors than benign nodules, in blood and tumor.

The sequencing input was blood. The TCR was taken from a female donor with papillary thyroid cancer or a benign thyroid nodule (not recorded which). Some clones in this sample may be carry-over from other donors' samples. The V and J genes are TRBV7-8 and TRBJ1-2; D unclear. The CDR3 protein is CASSPRNGHYGYTF. The CDR3 DNA is TGTGCCAGCAGCCCGCGGAACGGTCACTATGGCTACACCTTC.